This TCR beta chain was sequenced during a study of OX40 agonist ivuxolimab in advanced cancers. Generated by immunoSEQ multiplex PCR, the TCRdb table keeps only in-frame clones and is missing some. The repertoire has about 58,000 clones, approximately 88% of them found once; the top ten carry roughly 3%. There are a few counts of this clone. With 7 bases removed from V and 5 bases from J, the gap between germline ends came to 19 bases. In germline, CDR1 is SQVTM, CDR2 ANQGSEA. The CDR3 has 14 amino acids. This specimen was CD4+ or CD8+ T cells sorted from blood, taken in a trial of the OX40 agonist ivuxolimab. The sequence was obtained from an adult with an advanced solid tumor such as melanoma, head and neck, liver or kidney cancer. V and J are TRBV29-1 and TRBJ2-3; possibly TRBD2 for D (7 bases). The CDR3, as DNA: TGCAGCGCCCTTGGTGGGGGGGGCAGAGATACGCAGTATTTT. This encodes CSALGGGGRDTQYF.